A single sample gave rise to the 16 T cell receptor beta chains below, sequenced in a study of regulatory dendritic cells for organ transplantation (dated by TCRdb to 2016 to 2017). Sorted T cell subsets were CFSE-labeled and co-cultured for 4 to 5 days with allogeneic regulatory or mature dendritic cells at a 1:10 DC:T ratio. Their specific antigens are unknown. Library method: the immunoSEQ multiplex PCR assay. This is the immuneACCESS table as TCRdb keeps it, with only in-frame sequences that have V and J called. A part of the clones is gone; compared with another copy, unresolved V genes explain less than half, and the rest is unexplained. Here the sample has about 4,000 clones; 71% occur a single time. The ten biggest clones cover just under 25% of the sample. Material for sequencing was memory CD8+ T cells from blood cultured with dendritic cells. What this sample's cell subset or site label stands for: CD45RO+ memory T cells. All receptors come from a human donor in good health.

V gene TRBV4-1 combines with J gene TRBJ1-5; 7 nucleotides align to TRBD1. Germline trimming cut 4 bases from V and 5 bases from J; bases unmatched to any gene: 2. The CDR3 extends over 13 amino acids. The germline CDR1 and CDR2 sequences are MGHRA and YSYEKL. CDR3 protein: CASSRTGDQPQHF. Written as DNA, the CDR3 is TGCGCCAGCAGCCGTACAGGGGATCAGCCCCAGCATTTT.

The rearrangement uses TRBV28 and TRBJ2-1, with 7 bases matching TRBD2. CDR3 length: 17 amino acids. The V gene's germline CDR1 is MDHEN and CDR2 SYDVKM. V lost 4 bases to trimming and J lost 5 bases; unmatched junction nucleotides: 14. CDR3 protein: CASSSASGAVGHNEQFF. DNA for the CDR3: TGTGCCAGCAGTTCGGCTAGCGGCGCCGTTGGCCACAATGAGCAGTTCTTC.

The CDR3 region has the DNA TGTGCCATCAGTGATGAAGGGGTCGTAGAGACCCAGTACTTC. The encoded protein is CAISDEGVVETQYF. The V gene is TRBV10-3, the J gene TRBJ2-5; tentative D call: TRBD1 (5 bases). The CDR3 is 14 amino acids. Trimming took off 3 bases at V and 4 bases at J, with 12 bases between the two ends. Germline V gene data show CDR1 as ENHRY and CDR2 as SYGVKD.

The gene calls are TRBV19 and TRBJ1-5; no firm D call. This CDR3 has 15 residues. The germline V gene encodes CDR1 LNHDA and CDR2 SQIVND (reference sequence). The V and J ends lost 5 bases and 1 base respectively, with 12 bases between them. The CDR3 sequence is CASSFLLESNQPQHF. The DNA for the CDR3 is TGTGCCAGTAGTTTCCTACTTGAAAGCAATCAGCCCCAGCATTTT.

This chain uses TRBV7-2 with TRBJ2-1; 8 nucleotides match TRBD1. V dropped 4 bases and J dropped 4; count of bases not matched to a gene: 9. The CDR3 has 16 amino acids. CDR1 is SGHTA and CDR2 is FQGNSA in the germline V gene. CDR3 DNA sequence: TGTGCCAGCAGCTGGCGCGGACAGGGTTATTACAATGAGCAGTTCTTC. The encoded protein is CASSWRGQGYYNEQFF.

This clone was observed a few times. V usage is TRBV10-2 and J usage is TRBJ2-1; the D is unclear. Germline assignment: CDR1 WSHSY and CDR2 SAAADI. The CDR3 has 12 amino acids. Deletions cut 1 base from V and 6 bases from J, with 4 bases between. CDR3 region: CASSEYGNEQFF. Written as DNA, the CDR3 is TGCGCCAGCAGTGAGTATGGCAATGAGCAGTTCTTC.

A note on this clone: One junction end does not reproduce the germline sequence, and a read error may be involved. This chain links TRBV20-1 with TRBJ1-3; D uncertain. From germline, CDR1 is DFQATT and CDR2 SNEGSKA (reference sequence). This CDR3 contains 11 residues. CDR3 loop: CSVKPIPPLFF. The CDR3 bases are TGCAGTGTTAAACCGATTCCTCCACTATTTTTT.

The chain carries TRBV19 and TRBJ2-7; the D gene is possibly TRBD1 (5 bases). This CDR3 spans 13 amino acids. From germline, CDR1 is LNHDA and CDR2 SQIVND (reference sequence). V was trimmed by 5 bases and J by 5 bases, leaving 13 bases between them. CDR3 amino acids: CASSYISQDEQYF. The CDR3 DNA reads TGTGCCAGTAGTTACATATCACAGGACGAGCAGTACTTC. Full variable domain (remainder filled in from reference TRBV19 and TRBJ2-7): DGGITQSPKYLFRKEGQNVTLSCEQNLNHDAMYWYRQDPGQGLRLIYYSQIVNDFQKGDIAEGYSVSREKKESFPLTVTSAQKNPTAFYLCASSYISQDEQYFGPGTRLTVT.

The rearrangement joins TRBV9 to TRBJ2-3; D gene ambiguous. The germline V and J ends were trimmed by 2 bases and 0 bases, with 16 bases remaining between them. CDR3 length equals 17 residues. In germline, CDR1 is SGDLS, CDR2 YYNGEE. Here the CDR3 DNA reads TGTGCCAGCAGCGTGGGTCCGGGCGGACCTAGCACAGATACGCAGTATTTT. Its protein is CASSVGPGGPSTDTQYF.

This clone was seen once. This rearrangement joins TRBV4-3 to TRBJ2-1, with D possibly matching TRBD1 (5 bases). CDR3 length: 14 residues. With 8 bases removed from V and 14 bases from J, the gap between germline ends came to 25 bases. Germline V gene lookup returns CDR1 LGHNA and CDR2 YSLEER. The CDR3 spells CASGSFQGSPKEFF. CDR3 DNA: TGCGCCAGCGGTAGCTTCCAGGGAAGCCCGAAGGAGTTCTTC.

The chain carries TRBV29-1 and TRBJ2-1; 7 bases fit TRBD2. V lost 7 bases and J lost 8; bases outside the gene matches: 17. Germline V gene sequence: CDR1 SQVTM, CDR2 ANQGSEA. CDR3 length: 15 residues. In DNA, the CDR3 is TGCAGCGCCAACAACCGGGGGGATAGGGGCGATGAGCAGTTCTTC. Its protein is CSANNRGDRGDEQFF.

In DNA form, the CDR3 reads TGTGCCAGCAGTTTAGGGGCTAGCTCAGGAGATACGCAGTATTTT. Translation: CASSLGASSGDTQYF. This chain uses TRBV27 with TRBJ2-3; D tentatively fits TRBD1 or TRBD2 (5 bases each). The germline V gene encodes CDR1 MNHEY and CDR2 SMNVEV (reference sequence). The V end was cut by 2 bases, the J end by 5 bases, with 14 bases between. The CDR3 spans 15 residues.

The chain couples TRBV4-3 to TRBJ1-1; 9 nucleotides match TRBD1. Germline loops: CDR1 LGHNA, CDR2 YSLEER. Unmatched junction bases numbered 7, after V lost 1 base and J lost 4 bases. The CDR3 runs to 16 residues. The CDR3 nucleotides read TGCGCCAGCAGCCAAGCTTGGGAGACAGGGGGCACTGAAGCTTTCTTT. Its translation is CASSQAWETGGTEAFF.

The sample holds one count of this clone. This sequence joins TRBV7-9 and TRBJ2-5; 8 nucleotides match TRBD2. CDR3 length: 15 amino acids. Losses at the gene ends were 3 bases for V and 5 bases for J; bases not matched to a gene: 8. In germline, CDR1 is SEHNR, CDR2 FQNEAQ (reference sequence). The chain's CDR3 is CASSLSGSLEETQYF. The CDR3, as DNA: TGTGCCAGCAGCTTGAGCGGGAGCCTGGAGGAGACCCAGTACTTC.

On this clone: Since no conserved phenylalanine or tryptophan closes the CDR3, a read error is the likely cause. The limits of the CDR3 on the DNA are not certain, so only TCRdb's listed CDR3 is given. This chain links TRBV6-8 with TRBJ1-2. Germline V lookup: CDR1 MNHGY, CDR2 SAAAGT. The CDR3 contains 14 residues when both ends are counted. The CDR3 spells CASSVMARSRKTYG.

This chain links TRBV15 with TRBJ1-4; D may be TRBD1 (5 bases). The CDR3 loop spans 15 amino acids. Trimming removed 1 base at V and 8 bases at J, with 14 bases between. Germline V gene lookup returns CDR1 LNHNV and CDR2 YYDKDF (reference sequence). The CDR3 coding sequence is TGTGCCACCAGCAGAGTACGGGACGGAGGCGAAAAACTGTTTTTT. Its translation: CATSRVRDGGEKLFF. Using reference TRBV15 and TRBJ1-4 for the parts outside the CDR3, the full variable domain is DAMVIQNPRYQVTQFGKPVTLSCSQTLNHNVMYWYQQKSSQAPKLLFHYYDKDFNNEADTPDNFQSRRPNTSFCFLDIRSPGLGDTAMYLCATSRVRDGGEKLFFGSGTQLSVL.